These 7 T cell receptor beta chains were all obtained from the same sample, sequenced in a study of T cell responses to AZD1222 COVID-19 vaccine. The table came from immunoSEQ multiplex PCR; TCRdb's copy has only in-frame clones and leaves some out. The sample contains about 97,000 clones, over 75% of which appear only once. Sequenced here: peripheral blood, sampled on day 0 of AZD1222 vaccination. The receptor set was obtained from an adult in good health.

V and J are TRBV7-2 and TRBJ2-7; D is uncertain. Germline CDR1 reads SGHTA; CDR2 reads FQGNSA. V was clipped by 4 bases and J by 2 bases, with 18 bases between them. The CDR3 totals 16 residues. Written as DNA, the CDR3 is TGTGCCAGCAGCTCAAGATCCACCCGGGCCCCCTACGAGCAGTACTTC. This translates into CASSSRSTRAPYEQYF.

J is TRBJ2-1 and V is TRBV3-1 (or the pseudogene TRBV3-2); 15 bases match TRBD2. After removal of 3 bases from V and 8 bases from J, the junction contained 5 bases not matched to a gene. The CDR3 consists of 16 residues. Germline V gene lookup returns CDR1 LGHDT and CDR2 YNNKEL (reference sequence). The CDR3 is CASSQRTSGGVDEQFF. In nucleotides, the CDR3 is TGTGCCAGCAGCCAGAGGACTAGCGGGGGGGTGGATGAGCAGTTCTTC.

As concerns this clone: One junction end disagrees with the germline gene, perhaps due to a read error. CDR3 protein: CASSPGTGRGANVLTF. For the CDR3, the DNA is TGTGCTAGCAGCCCCGGGACAGGACGGGGGGCCAACGTCCTGACTTTC. V is TRBV7-7 and J is TRBJ2-6; 8 bases map to TRBD1. Germline lookup yields CDR1 SSHAT and CDR2 FNYEAQ (reference sequence). This CDR3 spans 16 amino acids.

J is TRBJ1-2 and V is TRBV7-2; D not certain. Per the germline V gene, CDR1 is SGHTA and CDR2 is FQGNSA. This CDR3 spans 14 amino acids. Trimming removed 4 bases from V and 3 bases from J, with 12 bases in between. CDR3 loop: CASSSYRADYGYTF. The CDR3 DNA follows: TGTGCCAGCAGCTCCTATCGGGCCGACTATGGCTACACCTTC. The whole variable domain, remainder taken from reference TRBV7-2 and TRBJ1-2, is GAGVSQSPSNKVTEKGKDVELRCDPISGHTALYWYRQSLGQGLEFLIYFQGNSAPDKSGLPSDRFSAERTGGSVSTLTIQRTQQEDSAVYLCASSSYRADYGYTFGSGTRLTVV.

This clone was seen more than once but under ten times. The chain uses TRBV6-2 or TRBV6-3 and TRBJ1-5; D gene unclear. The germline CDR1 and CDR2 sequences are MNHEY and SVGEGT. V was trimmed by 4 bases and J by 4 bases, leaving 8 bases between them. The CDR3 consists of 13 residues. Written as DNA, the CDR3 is TGTGCCAGCAGTTTTCGGGAGAATCAGCCCCAGCATTTT. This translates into CASSFRENQPQHF.

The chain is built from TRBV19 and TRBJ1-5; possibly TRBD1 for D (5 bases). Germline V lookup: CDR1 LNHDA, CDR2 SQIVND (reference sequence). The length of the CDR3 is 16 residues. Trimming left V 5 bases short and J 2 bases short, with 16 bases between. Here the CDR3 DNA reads TGTGCCAGTAGTTCTAAGGGGAATTTAGGCAATCAGCCCCAGCATTTT. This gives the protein CASSSKGNLGNQPQHF. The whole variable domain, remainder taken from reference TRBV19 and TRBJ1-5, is DGGITQSPKYLFRKEGQNVTLSCEQNLNHDAMYWYRQDPGQGLRLIYYSQIVNDFQKGDIAEGYSVSREKKESFPLTVTSAQKNPTAFYLCASSSKGNLGNQPQHFGDGTRLSIL.

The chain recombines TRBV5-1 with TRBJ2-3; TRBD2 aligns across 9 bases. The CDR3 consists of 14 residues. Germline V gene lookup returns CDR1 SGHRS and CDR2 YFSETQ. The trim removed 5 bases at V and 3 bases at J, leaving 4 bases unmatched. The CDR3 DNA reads TGCGCCAGCAGGAGTAGCGGGGGAACAGATACGCAGTATTTT. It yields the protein CASRSSGGTDTQYF.